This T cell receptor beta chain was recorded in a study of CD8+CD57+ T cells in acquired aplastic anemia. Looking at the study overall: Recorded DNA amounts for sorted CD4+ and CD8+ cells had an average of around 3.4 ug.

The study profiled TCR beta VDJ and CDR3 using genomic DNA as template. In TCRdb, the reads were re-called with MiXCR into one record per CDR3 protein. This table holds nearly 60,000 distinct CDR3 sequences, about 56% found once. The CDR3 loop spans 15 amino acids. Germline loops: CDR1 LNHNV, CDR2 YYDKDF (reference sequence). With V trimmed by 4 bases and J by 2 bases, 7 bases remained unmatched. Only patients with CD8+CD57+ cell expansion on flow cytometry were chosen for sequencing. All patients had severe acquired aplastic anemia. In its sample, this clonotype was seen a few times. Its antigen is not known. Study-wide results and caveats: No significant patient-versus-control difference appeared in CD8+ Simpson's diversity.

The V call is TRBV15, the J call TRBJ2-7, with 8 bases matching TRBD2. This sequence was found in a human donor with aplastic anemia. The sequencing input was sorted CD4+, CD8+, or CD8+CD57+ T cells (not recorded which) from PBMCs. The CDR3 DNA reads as TGTGCCACCAGCACAACGACTAGCGCCACCTACGAGCAGTACTTC. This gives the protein CATSTTTSATYEQYF.